The 32 T cell receptor beta chains below come from one sample, sequenced in a study of cytomegalovirus exposure and HLA in healthy donors. The primer mix had 60 Vbeta and 13 Jbeta primers. Assay used: immunoSEQ multiplex PCR; TCRdb lists only in-frame clones, some missing. The sample records about 130,000 clones, more than 70% being singletons. The specimen sequenced was PBMCs. The source of these receptors is a man between 45 and 60 years old in good health and CMV-seropositive.

The gene calls are TRBV19 and TRBJ1-5; 11 bases fit TRBD1. Germline V lookup: CDR1 LNHDA, CDR2 SQIVND (reference sequence). The CDR3 covers 16 residues. V shed 7 bases, J shed 0 bases, and the junction held 5 bases outside the gene matches. CDR3 coding DNA: TGTGCCAGTAAGAGGGACAGGGGGTATAGCAATCAGCCCCAGCATTTT. Amino acid sequence: CASKRDRGYSNQPQHF.

This rearrangement joins TRBV27 to TRBJ2-5, with D perhaps matching TRBD2 (6 bases). The CDR3 runs 14 residues. Trimming pared 1 base from V and 3 bases from J, leaving 9 bases between. Germline V gene lookup returns CDR1 MNHEY and CDR2 SMNVEV (reference sequence). CDR3: CASSLLGTEETQYF. The CDR3 DNA follows: TGTGCCAGCAGTTTATTGGGGACTGAAGAGACCCAGTACTTC.

The chain carries TRBV6-5 and TRBJ1-1; D may be TRBD1 (5 bases). The CDR3 is made up of 15 amino acids. With 0 bases removed from V and 4 bases from J, the gap between germline ends came to 12 bases. Germline assignment: CDR1 MNHEY and CDR2 SVGAGI. In nucleotides, the CDR3 is TGTGCCAGCAGTTACTCGGGGTGGGGGGGCACTGAAGCTTTCTTT. Protein sequence: CASSYSGWGGTEAFF.

By its share, this clone is medium-sized (0.01 to 0.1%). The genes are TRBV14 and TRBJ2-1; D is unresolved. There are 12 residues in the CDR3. The germline V and J ends were trimmed by 4 bases and 8 bases, with 9 bases remaining between them. The V gene's germline CDR1 is SGHDN and CDR2 FVKESK. In nucleotides, the CDR3 is TGTGCCAGCAGCCCAAGAAGCGATGAGCAGTTCTTC. As protein: CASSPRSDEQFF.

V gene TRBV27 combines with J gene TRBJ1-1, with TRBD1 matching 7 bases. V lost 2 bases and J lost 4; bases outside the gene matches: 1. CDR1 and CDR2 (germline): MNHEY, SMNVEV (reference sequence). The CDR3 has 13 residues. This CDR3 reads CASSLRQGTEAFF. Written as DNA, the CDR3 is TGTGCCAGCAGTTTAAGACAGGGCACTGAAGCTTTCTTT.

The rearrangement links TRBV13 to TRBJ2-2, with D perhaps matching TRBD2 (6 bases). Germline lookup yields CDR1 PRHDT and CDR2 FYEKMQ (reference sequence). Trimming stripped 3 bases from V and 0 bases from J, with 14 bases between. This CDR3 is 17 amino acids long. CDR3 coding DNA: TGTGCCAGCAGCTTGGTCGGCGGGGCCTCGAACACCGGGGAGCTGTTTTTT. It yields the protein CASSLVGGASNTGELFF.

This CDR3 is CASRQGGFPDTQYF. DNA for the CDR3: TGTGCCAGCAGACAGGGAGGGTTTCCAGATACGCAGTATTTT. V is TRBV2 and J is TRBJ2-3; D possibly corresponds to TRBD2 (7 bases). CDR1 is SNHLY and CDR2 is FYNNEI in the germline V gene. Trimming left V 6 bases short and J 4 bases short, with 14 bases between. This CDR3 region has 14 residues.

This chain joins TRBV5-1 and TRBJ2-3; maybe TRBD2 (6 bases). The ends were cut back, 1 base at V and 1 base at J, with 10 bases in the middle. Germline-derived CDR1 and CDR2 are SGHRS and YFSETQ. The CDR3 contains 15 residues. CDR3 DNA sequence: TGCGCCAGCAGCTTGCGGGGGAGTGGCACAGATACGCAGTATTTT. This gives the protein CASSLRGSGTDTQYF.

The rearrangement uses TRBV10-3 and TRBJ2-3, with 8 positions matching TRBD1. Trimming removed 3 bases from V and 0 bases from J; junction bases left unmatched: 5. Germline loops: CDR1 ENHRY, CDR2 SYGVKD. The CDR3 runs 16 residues. In nucleotides, the CDR3 is TGTGCCATCAGTGACCTGGGACAGGTTAGCACAGATACGCAGTATTTT. Its translation: CAISDLGQVSTDTQYF.

The chain uses TRBV2 and TRBJ2-5; TRBD2 matches 7 bases. J lost 3 bases, V lost 8 bases, and 6 bases had no gene match. The CDR3 contains 13 residues. Germline CDR1 and CDR2: SNHLY and FYNNEI. The CDR3 is CASSRTREETQYF. In DNA form, the CDR3 reads TGTGCCAGCTCTAGGACTAGAGAAGAGACCCAGTACTTC.

The gene calls are TRBV4-1 and TRBJ1-4, with D tentatively TRBD1 (6 bases). The V and J ends lost 4 bases and 6 bases respectively, with 12 bases between them. The CDR3 length is 14 residues. Germline-derived CDR1 and CDR2 are MGHRA and YSYEKL. The CDR3 DNA is TGCGCCAGCAGCCGGCGTGAGGGGGATGAAAAACTGTTTTTT. Translation: CASSRREGDEKLFF.

The V and J genes are TRBV6-5 and TRBJ2-2; D uncertain. Germline loops: CDR1 MNHEY, CDR2 SVGAGI. The CDR3 is made up of 15 amino acids. Trimming removed 2 bases from V and 1 base from J, with 8 bases in between. This chain's CDR3 is CASSYMQVNTGELFF. CDR3 nucleotides: TGTGCCAGCAGTTACATGCAGGTGAACACCGGGGAGCTGTTTTTT.

This clone was found a few times. The gene calls are TRBV6-5 and TRBJ1-1, with 9 bases matching TRBD1. Trimming at V came to 6 bases and at J to 1 base, leaving 3 bases not matched to a gene. The CDR3 loop spans 14 amino acids. Germline loops: CDR1 MNHEY, CDR2 SVGAGI. The CDR3 coding sequence is TGTGCCAGCAGCAAGGACAGGGGGAACACTGAAGCTTTCTTT. Protein sequence: CASSKDRGNTEAFF.

The chain uses TRBV19 and TRBJ1-5; D is uncertain. The V gene lost 3 bases and the J gene lost 5 bases, with 8 bases spanning the gap. In germline, CDR1 is LNHDA, CDR2 SQIVND (reference sequence). This CDR3 contains 13 residues. The CDR3 coding sequence is TGTGCCAGTAGTATGACGGCGGATCAGCCCCAGCATTTT. Translated: CASSMTADQPQHF.

The genes are TRBV29-1 and TRBJ1-1; unclear D gene. The CDR3 runs to 14 residues. Germline V gives CDR1 SQVTM, CDR2 ANQGSEA. The V end was cut by 1 base, the J end by 3 bases, with 12 bases between. This CDR3 reads CSVEGNRGYTEAFF. In nucleotides, the CDR3 is TGCAGCGTTGAAGGTAATCGGGGTTACACTGAAGCTTTCTTT.

V and J are TRBV5-4 and TRBJ1-2; D is possibly TRBD1 (5 bases). The CDR3 extends over 13 amino acids. CDR1 and CDR2 from the germline V gene are SGHNT and YYREEE (reference sequence). V was trimmed by 0 bases and J by 8 bases, leaving 11 bases between them. The CDR3 nucleotides read TGTGCCAGCAGCTTGGGCAGGGATCAGGGCTACACCTTC. Amino acids: CASSLGRDQGYTF. Full variable domain (remainder filled in from reference TRBV5-4 and TRBJ1-2): ETGVTQSPTHLIKTRGQQVTLRCSSQSGHNTVSWYQQALGQGPQFIFQYYREEENGRGNFPPRFSGLQFPNYSSELNVNALELDDSALYLCASSLGRDQGYTFGSGTRLTVV.

V and J are TRBV9 and TRBJ1-2, with 7 bases identical to TRBD1. The germline V gene encodes CDR1 SGDLS and CDR2 YYNGEE. There are 15 residues in the CDR3. After removal of 3 bases from V and 2 bases from J, the junction contained 7 bases not matched to a gene. DNA for the CDR3: TGTGCCAGCAGCGGCTTGACAGGGACCAACTATGGCTACACCTTC. It specifies CASSGLTGTNYGYTF.

The chain uses TRBV10-3 and TRBJ2-1, with D tentatively TRBD2 (5 bases). With 2 bases removed from V and 7 bases from J, the gap between germline ends came to 9 bases. The CDR3 sequence is 13 residues long. Germline CDR1 reads ENHRY; CDR2 reads SYGVKD. The CDR3 DNA sequence: TGTGCCATCAGTGAGAGGGAGTGGAATGAGCAGTTCTTC. This codes for CAISEREWNEQFF.

The genes are TRBV15 and TRBJ2-5, with TRBD1 as a possible D gene (6 bases). The end of the DNA aligns better with TRBJ2-7, so the J call may be wrong. Looked up from germline, CDR1 is LNHNV and CDR2 is YYDKDF (reference sequence). This CDR3 contains 15 residues. The CDR3 DNA reads TGTGCCACCAGCAGAGGCCAAAGGACAGCCTACGAGCAGTACTTC. This gives the protein CATSRGQRTAYEQYF.

The gene calls are TRBV11-3 and TRBJ1-4; tentatively, D is TRBD1 (5 bases). The length of the CDR3 is 15 residues. Deletions cut 5 bases from V and 8 bases from J, with 18 bases between. Germline loops: CDR1 SGHNT, CDR2 YENEEA. As DNA, the CDR3 is TGTGCCAGCAGCGTAACAGGTGGGGGAGGAGAAAAACTGTTTTTT. Encoded protein: CASSVTGGGGEKLFF.

This chain connects TRBV4-2 to TRBJ2-1; 7 positions agree with TRBD1. The CDR3 loop spans 16 amino acids. CDR1 is LGHNA, CDR2 YNFKEQ, per germline. J gave up 0 bases and V 4 bases, and 6 bases lay outside the gene matches. This chain's CDR3 is CASSRSTGSSYNEQFF. Written as DNA, the CDR3 is TGTGCCAGCAGCCGGTCGACAGGGAGCTCCTACAATGAGCAGTTCTTC.

The rearrangement uses TRBV19 and TRBJ1-5; D gene uncertain. Germline CDR1 reads LNHDA; CDR2 reads SQIVND (reference sequence). The V end was cut by 3 bases, the J end by 5 bases, with 5 bases between. The CDR3 is made up of 12 amino acids. The CDR3 DNA sequence: TGTGCCAGTAGTATCCGGGATCAGCCCCAGCATTTT. Translating gives CASSIRDQPQHF.

This clone was observed a few times. The gene calls are TRBV18 and TRBJ1-1; D gene uncertain. The germline V gene encodes CDR1 KGHSH and CDR2 LQKENI. The CDR3 is 14 residues long. Between the trimmed V and J ends, which lost 3 bases and 1 base, there was a span of 9 bases. The CDR3 bases are TGTGCCAGCTCACCTTTCGGGAGGAACACTGAAGCTTTCTTT. It specifies CASSPFGRNTEAFF.

This clone was observed a few times. V is TRBV4-1 and J is TRBJ2-1, with TRBD2 identical over 14 bases. Trimming cost V 1 base and J 0 bases; bases outside gene matches: 11. Germline CDR1 and CDR2: MGHRA and YSYEKL. The CDR3 covers 21 residues. CDR3 DNA sequence: TGCGCCAGCAGCCAAGGGTGGACTAGCGGGGGGTCACGAAGCTCCTACAATGAGCAGTTCTTC. Residues: CASSQGWTSGGSRSSYNEQFF.

This chain connects TRBV7-3 to TRBJ2-5; a possible D gene is TRBD2 (6 bases). V was shortened by 3 bases and J by 3 bases, with 8 bases between the two germline ends. CDR1 and CDR2 from the germline V gene are SGHTA and FQGTGA. The CDR3 totals 13 residues. The CDR3 coding sequence is TGTGCCAGCAGCTTCGGGGGTAAAGAGACCCAGTACTTC. Translated: CASSFGGKETQYF.

As concerns this clone: In the same sample, other DNA sequences code for this CDR3. The V call is TRBV2, the J call TRBJ2-3, with 11 nucleotides matching TRBD2. CDR3 length equals 14 residues. Losses at the gene ends were 4 bases for V and 6 bases for J; bases not matched to a gene: 3. The germline gives CDR1 SNHLY, CDR2 FYNNEI. CDR3 bases: TGTGCCAGCAGTGCTCCTAGCGGGGGGGATACGCAGTATTTT. Protein sequence: CASSAPSGGDTQYF.

About this clone itself: Given a much more abundant clone one base away, this may be a read error. This chain links TRBV11-2 with TRBJ1-1; 8 bases are a match to TRBD1. Germline V lookup: CDR1 SGHAT, CDR2 FQNNGV. This CDR3 contains 14 residues. The J segment lost 0 bases and the V segment lost 5 bases, leaving 2 bases of the junction unmatched. The CDR3 reads CASSLDRVNTEAFF. The CDR3 DNA follows: TGTGCCAGCAGCCTGGACAGGGTGAACACTGAAGCTTTCTTT.

V gene TRBV5-4 combines with J gene TRBJ1-1; TRBD1 matches at 8 bases. With V trimmed by 4 bases and J by 3 bases, 5 bases remained unmatched. The germline V gene has CDR1 SGHNT and CDR2 YYREEE (reference sequence). CDR3 length: 14 amino acids. The CDR3 here is CASSSGQGDTEAFF. The DNA for the CDR3 is TGTGCCAGCAGCAGCGGACAGGGAGACACTGAAGCTTTCTTT.

The chain recombines TRBV5-1 with TRBJ1-1; 9 nucleotides align to TRBD1. V lost 4 bases, J lost 6 bases, and 10 bases stayed unmatched. This CDR3 has 15 amino acids. Germline CDR1 is SGHRS and CDR2 is YFSETQ. CDR3 DNA sequence: TGCGCCAGCAGCCCTACAGGGGGCCTCTTTTCTGAAGCTTTCTTT. Its translation: CASSPTGGLFSEAFF.

This chain connects TRBV11-3 to TRBJ2-1; TRBD2 agrees at 8 bases. V lost 6 bases to trimming and J lost 10 bases; unmatched junction nucleotides: 14. Germline V gene data show CDR1 as SGHNT and CDR2 as YENEEA. The CDR3 extends over 15 amino acids. The CDR3 nucleotides read TGTGCCAGCAGATCCCAAGCGGGAGAGGGAAGGGAGCAGTTCTTC. Its protein is CASRSQAGEGREQFF.

The sample holds a few counts of this clone. This rearrangement joins TRBV18 to TRBJ2-7; 8 bases are a match to TRBD2. This CDR3 has 14 residues. Trimming cost V 1 base and J 7 bases; bases outside gene matches: 6. Germline lookup yields CDR1 KGHSH and CDR2 LQKENI. In nucleotides, the CDR3 is TGTGCCAGCTCACCACTCGGGGGGGTAGGGGAGCAGTACTTC. Its protein product is CASSPLGGVGEQYF.

The CDR3 DNA reads as TGTGCCAGCAGCTTAGTCGGGGGGGTTGGCACTGAAGCTTTCTTT. Its protein product is CASSLVGGVGTEAFF. The chain links TRBV7-2 to TRBJ1-1, with D tentatively TRBD1 (5 bases). Trimming cost V 1 base and J 4 bases, with 13 bases left between them. CDR1 is SGHTA and CDR2 is FQGNSA in the germline V gene. This CDR3 has 15 amino acids.